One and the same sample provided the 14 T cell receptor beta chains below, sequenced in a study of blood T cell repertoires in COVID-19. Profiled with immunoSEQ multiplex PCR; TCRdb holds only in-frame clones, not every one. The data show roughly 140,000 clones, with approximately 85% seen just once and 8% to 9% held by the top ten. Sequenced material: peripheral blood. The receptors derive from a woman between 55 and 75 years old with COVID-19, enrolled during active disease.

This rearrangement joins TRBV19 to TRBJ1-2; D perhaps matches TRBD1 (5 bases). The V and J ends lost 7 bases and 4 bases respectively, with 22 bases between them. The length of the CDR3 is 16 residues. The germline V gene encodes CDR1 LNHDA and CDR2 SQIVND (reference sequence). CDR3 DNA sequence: TGTGCCAGTACCCATTTGGATAGGGGAAGGGCCTATGGCTACACCTTC. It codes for CASTHLDRGRAYGYTF.

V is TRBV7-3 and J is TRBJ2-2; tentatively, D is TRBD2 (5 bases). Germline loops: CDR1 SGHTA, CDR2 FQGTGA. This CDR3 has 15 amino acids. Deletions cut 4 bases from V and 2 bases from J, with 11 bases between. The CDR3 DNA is TGTGCCAGCAGCTCCCTCGGAGGCAACACCGGGGAGCTGTTTTTT. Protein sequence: CASSSLGGNTGELFF.

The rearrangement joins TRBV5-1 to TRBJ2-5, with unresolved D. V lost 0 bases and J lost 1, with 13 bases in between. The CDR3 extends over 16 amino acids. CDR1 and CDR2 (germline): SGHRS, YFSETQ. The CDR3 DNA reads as TGCGCCAGCAGCTTGGCTAGAGGATACTCCCAAGAGACCCAGTACTTC. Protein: CASSLARGYSQETQYF.

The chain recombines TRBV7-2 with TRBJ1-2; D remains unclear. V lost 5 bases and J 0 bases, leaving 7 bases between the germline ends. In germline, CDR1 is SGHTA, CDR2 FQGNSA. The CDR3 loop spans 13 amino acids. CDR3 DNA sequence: TGTGCCAGCAGCCCCCAGACTAACTATGGCTACACCTTC. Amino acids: CASSPQTNYGYTF.

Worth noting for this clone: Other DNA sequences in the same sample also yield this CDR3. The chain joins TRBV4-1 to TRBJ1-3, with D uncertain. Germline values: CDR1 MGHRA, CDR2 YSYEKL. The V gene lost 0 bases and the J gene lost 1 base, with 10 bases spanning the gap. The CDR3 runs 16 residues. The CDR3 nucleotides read TGCGCCAGCAGCCAAGATATAACGGGGTCTGGAAACACCATATATTTT. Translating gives CASSQDITGSGNTIYF.

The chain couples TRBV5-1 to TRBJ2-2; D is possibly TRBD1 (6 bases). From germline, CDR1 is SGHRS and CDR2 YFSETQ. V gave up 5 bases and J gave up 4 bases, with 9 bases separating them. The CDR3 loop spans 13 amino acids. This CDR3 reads CASRGAGTGELFF. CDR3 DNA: TGCGCCAGCAGGGGGGCCGGCACCGGGGAGCTGTTTTTT. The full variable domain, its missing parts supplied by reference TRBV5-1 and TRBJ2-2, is KAGVTQTPRYLIKTRGQQVTLSCSPISGHRSVSWYQQTPGQGLQFLFEYFSETQRNKGNFPGRFSGRQFSNSRSEMNVSTLELGDSALYLCASRGAGTGELFFGEGSRLTVL.

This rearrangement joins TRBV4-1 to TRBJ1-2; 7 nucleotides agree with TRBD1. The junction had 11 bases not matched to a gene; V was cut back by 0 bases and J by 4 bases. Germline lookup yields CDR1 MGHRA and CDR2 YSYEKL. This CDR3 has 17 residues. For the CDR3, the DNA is TGCGCCAGCAGCCAAGAAGATGGGACAGAAGTTTTCTATGGCTACACCTTC. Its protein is CASSQEDGTEVFYGYTF.

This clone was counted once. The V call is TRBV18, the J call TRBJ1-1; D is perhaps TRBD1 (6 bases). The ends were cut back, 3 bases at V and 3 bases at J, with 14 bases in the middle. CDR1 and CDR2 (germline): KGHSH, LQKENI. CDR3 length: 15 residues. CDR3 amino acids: CASSPGTRRYTEAFF. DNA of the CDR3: TGTGCCAGCTCACCGGGGACACGTCGGTACACTGAAGCTTTCTTT. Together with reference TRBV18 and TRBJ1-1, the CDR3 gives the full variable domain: NAGVMQNPRHLVRRRGQEARLRCSPMKGHSHVYWYRQLPEEGLKFMVYLQKENIIDESGMPKERFSAEFPKEGPSILRIQQVVRGDSAAYFCASSPGTRRYTEAFFGQGTRLTVV.

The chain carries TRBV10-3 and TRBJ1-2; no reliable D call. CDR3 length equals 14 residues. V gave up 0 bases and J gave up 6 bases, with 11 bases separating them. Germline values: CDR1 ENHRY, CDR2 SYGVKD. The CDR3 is CAISESPLQNGYTF. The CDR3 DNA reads TGTGCCATCAGTGAGTCCCCTTTACAGAATGGCTACACCTTC.

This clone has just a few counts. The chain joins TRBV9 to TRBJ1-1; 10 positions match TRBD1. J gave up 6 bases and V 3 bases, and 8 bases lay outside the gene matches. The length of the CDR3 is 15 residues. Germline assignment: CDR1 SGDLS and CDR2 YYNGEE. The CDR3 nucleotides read TGTGCCAGCAGCGCTAGACAGGGGGCGGTGTCTGAAGCTTTCTTT. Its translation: CASSARQGAVSEAFF.

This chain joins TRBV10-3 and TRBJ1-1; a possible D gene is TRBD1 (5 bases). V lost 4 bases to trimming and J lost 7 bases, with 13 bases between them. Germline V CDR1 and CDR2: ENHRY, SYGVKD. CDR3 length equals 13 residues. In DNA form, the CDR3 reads TGTGCCATCAGTGGCGGGGGGGATCTTGAAGCTTTCTTT. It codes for CAISGGGDLEAFF.

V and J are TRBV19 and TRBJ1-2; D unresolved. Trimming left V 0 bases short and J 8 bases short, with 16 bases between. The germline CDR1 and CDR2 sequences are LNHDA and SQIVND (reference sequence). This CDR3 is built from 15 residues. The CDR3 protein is CASSIDRSSVMGYTF. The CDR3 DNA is TGTGCCAGTAGTATAGATCGGTCCTCTGTGATGGGCTACACCTTC.

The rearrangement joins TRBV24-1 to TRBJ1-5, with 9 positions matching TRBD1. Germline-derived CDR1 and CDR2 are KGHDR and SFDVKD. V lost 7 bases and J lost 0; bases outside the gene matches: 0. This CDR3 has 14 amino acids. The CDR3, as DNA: TGTGCCACCAGGGGACAGGGTAGCAATCAGCCCCAGCATTTT. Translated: CATRGQGSNQPQHF.

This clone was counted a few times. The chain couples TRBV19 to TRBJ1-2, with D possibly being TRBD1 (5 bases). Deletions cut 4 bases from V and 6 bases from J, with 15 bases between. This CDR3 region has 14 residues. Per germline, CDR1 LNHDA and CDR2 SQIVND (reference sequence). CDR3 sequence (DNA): TGTGCCAGTAGTAAGCCGGGACTGAGCGATGGCTACACCTTC. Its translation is CASSKPGLSDGYTF.